Below, 5 T cell receptor beta chains from the same sample are listed, as sequenced in a study of beta chain features in type 1 diabetes. Expressed TCRB transcripts got sequenced, as all isolated RNA was reverse transcribed. The repertoire was sequenced with immunoSEQ multiplex PCR; TCRdb's copy has only in-frame clones and lacks some. The table includes under 950,000 clones, about a sixth detected once. The specimen was naive CD4+ T cells from blood. Receptors originate from a woman between 18 and 29 years old in good health.

The chain combines TRBV13 with TRBJ1-2; no firm D call. Trimming left V 2 bases short and J 2 bases short, with 0 bases between. The V gene's germline CDR1 is PRHDT and CDR2 FYEKMQ (reference sequence). This CDR3 spans 11 amino acids. The CDR3 reads CASSLNYGYTF. DNA of the CDR3: TGTGCCAGCAGCTTAAACTATGGCTACACCTTC.

There are a few counts of this clone. Additional DNA sequences in this sample encode the identical CDR3. This chain connects TRBV6-5 to TRBJ2-7, with 7 positions matching TRBD1. V gave up 6 bases and J gave up 3 bases; unmatched junction bases: 2. The CDR3 length is 12 residues. Germline lookup yields CDR1 MNHEY and CDR2 SVGAGI. The CDR3 DNA follows: TGTGCCAGCAGCTACAGGGGCTACGAGCAGTACTTC. Amino acid sequence: CASSYRGYEQYF.

This clone was counted only a few times. The rearrangement links TRBV4-2 to TRBJ2-4, with 7 bases aligning to TRBD1. V lost 0 bases to trimming and J lost 6 bases; unmatched junction nucleotides: 8. Looked up from germline, CDR1 is LGHNA and CDR2 is YNFKEQ. The CDR3 covers 16 residues. CDR3 in amino acids: CASSQEPDRAGNIQYF. The CDR3 region has the DNA TGTGCCAGCAGCCAAGAGCCTGACAGGGCCGGAAACATTCAGTACTTC.

This clone was seen a few times. The V call is TRBV5-1, the J call TRBJ2-3, with 7 nucleotides matching TRBD2. The V and J ends lost 0 bases and 6 bases, in that order; junction bases with no gene match: 7. Looked up from germline, CDR1 is SGHRS and CDR2 is YFSETQ. This CDR3 contains 15 residues. CDR3 nucleotide sequence: TGCGCCAGCAGCTTGGCCAGGAGCGGGATTGATACGCAGTATTTT. It specifies CASSLARSGIDTQYF.

The rearrangement links TRBV7-9 to TRBJ1-5; perhaps TRBD1 as D (6 bases). The length of the CDR3 is 17 residues. Trimming removed 3 bases at V and 6 bases at J, with 21 bases between. Germline V gene data show CDR1 as SEHNR and CDR2 as FQNEAQ (reference sequence). CDR3 sequence (DNA): TGTGCCAGCAGCTTGTTCACGGGGGGAGCAGGGGTTCAGCCCCAGCATTTT. This translates into CASSLFTGGAGVQPQHF.